This T cell receptor beta chain stems from a study of shared clonotypes between healthy human individuals. Whole-study findings and limits: At large depth, rarefaction still showed sorted-subset sequencing to be incomplete.

To note about this clone: Its antigen remains unidentified.

Here immunoSEQ multiplex PCR was the method, and the copy in TCRdb shows in-frame clones only, minus some. The table lists about 710,000 clones, approximately 72% of them singletons. The CDR3 covers 14 residues. V was clipped by 5 bases and J by 1 base, with 9 bases between them. CDR1 is MNHNS, CDR2 SASEGT, per germline. The receptor's source is a woman in her 30s in good health. The rearrangement joins TRBV6-1 to TRBJ1-5; no firm D call. Sequencing was done on a sample of memory CD4+ T cells sorted from blood. Subset denoted: CD45RA-negative fraction. CDR3 sequence (DNA): TGTGCCAGCAGTCTCGAGAGGAGCAATCAGCCCCAGCATTTT. As protein: CASSLERSNQPQHF.